This T cell receptor (beta chain) comes out of a study of T cells in Graves' hyperthyroidism and ophthalmopathy. Study-level points and caveats: Ophthalmopathy was distinguished from stable hyperthyroidism by 13 V-J signatures. Clonotypes that were expanded in thyroid above 0.001 mostly appeared in blood too. Model-based prediction identified ophthalmopathy a median around 6.5 months prior to its onset.

Cells are PBMCs isolated from 10 ml of fresh blood. This clonotype was seen repeatedly, ten times or more. Its antigen is undetermined. Template material for amplifying TCR beta CDR3 regions consisted of RNA transcripts. The HTBI primer set served for first-round RT-PCR of the TCR CDR3. From the multiplex PCR reads, TCRdb called clonotypes with MiXCR, one entry per CDR3 protein. The repertoire holds 700,000 to 950,000 distinct CDR3 sequences, roughly a third seen once, with around 29% in the top ten. Sequenced: blood. The clonotype was recovered from a woman aged 40 to 50 with Graves' hyperthyroidism.

Here the CDR3 DNA reads TGTGCCATCACCGACAGGGACTATGGCTACACCTTC. Translating gives CAITDRDYGYTF. The chain is built from TRBV10-3 and TRBJ1-2, with 7 bases matching TRBD1. CDR1 and CDR2 from the germline V gene are ENHRY and SYGVKD. After removal of 7 bases from V and 3 bases from J, the junction contained 2 bases not matched to a gene. CDR3 length: 12 amino acids.